The TCR beta chain under discussion was sequenced for a study of blood T cell repertoires in COVID-19. V lost 0 bases to trimming and J lost 0 bases, with 15 bases between them. Germline assignment: CDR1 SGHVS and CDR2 FQNEAQ. The CDR3 length is 18 residues. Patients in Seattle were enrolled during active infection, then followed longitudinally. Here immunoSEQ multiplex PCR was the method, and the copy in TCRdb shows in-frame clones only, minus some. The sample holds some 200,000 clones, 83% seen once. This clonotype was obtained from a woman aged 25 to 45 with COVID-19, enrolled during active disease. The specimen was peripheral blood. The chain couples TRBV7-8 to TRBJ2-1; unclear D gene. CDR3 DNA: TGTGCCAGCAGCTTAGCTGCAAACGTCTGGAGCTCCTACAATGAGCAGTTCTTC. Protein sequence: CASSLAANVWSSYNEQFF.